The clone carrying this T cell receptor (beta chain) was found many times. The sample comes from a study of T cells after yellow fever vaccination. TCRdb redid the calling of the 5' RACE reads with MiXCR, one entry per CDR3 protein. The sample includes about 160,000 distinct CDR3 sequences, 6% to 7.5% seen only once; the top ten take around 2.3%. CDR3 length: 12 amino acids. The V end was cut by 1 base, the J end by 4 bases, with 4 bases between. This clonotype was obtained from a young man who received the YFV17D yellow fever vaccine. Here the sequenced sample was CD4+ T cells sorted from PBMCs, taken about 5 days after the first yellow fever vaccination. The chain joins TRBV12-3 or TRBV12-4 to TRBJ1-2; D not certain. The CDR3 bases are TGTGCCAGCAGTTTAGGTGCCTATGGCTACACCTTC. This encodes CASSLGAYGYTF.